This T cell receptor (beta chain) was captured by sequencing in a study of blood T cell repertoires in COVID-19. Study at large: Researchers got acute and convalescent COVID-19 samples from the United States, Italy and Spain.

Original processing methods: It was from reference gene primer amplification that nucleated cell counts were estimated. TCRdb keeps only in-frame clones here, not all; method: immunoSEQ multiplex PCR. V, J and clone size derive from that table, while D and trimming were established from the DNA sequence. This table has some 260,000 clones, approximately 89% appearing once. This CDR3 comprises 14 residues. V was cut by 3 bases and J by 3 bases, with 6 bases left in between. Germline V gives CDR1 SNHLY, CDR2 FYNNEI. Seattle participants joined during active infection and were tracked over time. This clonotype was obtained from a woman in her 70s with COVID-19, enrolled during active disease. The sequenced sample was peripheral blood. The chain recombines TRBV2 with TRBJ1-6; maybe TRBD1 (6 bases). CDR3 in amino acids: CASSDRGYNSPLHF. CDR3 sequence (DNA): TGTGCCAGCAGTGACAGGGGCTATAATTCACCCCTCCACTTT.